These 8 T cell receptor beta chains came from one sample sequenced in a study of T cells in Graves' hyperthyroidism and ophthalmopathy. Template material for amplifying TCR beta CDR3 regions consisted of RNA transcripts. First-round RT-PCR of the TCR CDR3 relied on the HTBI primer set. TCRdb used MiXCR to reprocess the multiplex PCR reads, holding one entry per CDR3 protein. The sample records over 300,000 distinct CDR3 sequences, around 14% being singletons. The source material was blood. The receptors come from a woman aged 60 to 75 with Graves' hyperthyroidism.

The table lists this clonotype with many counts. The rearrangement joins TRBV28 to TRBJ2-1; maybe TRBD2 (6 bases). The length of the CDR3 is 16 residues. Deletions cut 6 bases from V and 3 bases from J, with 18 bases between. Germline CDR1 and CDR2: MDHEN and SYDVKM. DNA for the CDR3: TGTGCCAGCAGCATCCTTCCGGGAGCCAACTACAATGAGCAGTTCTTC. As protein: CASSILPGANYNEQFF. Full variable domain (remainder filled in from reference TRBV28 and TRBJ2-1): DVKVTQSSRYLVKRTGEKVFLECVQDMDHENMFWYRQDPGLGLRLIYFSYDVKMKEKGDIPEGYSVSREKKERFSLILESASTNQTSMYLCASSILPGANYNEQFFGPGTRLTVL.

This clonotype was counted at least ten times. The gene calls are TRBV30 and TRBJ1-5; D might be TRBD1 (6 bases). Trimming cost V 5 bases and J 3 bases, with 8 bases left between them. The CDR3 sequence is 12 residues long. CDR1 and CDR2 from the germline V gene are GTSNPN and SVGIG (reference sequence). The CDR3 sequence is CAWSGVNQPQHF. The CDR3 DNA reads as TGTGCCTGGTCAGGGGTCAATCAGCCCCAGCATTTT.

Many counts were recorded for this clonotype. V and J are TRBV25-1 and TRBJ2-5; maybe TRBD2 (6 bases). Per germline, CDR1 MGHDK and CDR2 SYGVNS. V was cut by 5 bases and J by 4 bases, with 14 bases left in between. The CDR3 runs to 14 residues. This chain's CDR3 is CASSRRGAAETQYF. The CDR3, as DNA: TGTGCCAGCAGTAGGAGGGGCGCGGCAGAGACCCAGTACTTC.

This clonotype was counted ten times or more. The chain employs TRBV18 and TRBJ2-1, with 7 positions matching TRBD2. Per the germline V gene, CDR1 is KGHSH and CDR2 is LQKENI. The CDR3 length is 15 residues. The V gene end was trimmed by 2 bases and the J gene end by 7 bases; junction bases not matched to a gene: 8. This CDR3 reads CASSPNFGGGNEQFF. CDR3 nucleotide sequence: TGTGCCAGCTCACCAAACTTTGGGGGGGGAAATGAGCAGTTCTTC.

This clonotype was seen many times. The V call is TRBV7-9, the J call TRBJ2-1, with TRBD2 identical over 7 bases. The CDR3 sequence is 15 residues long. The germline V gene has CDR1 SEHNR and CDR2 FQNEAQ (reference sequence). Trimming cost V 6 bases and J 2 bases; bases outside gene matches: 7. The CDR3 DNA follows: TGTGCCAGCAGTGTAGACGGGAGGCCCTACAATGAGCAGTTCTTC. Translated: CASSVDGRPYNEQFF.

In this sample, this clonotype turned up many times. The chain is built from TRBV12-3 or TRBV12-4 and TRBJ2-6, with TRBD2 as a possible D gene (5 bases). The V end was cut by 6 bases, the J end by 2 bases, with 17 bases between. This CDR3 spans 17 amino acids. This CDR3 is CASSRELGGTGANVLTF. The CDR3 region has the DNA TGTGCCAGCAGCCGGGAACTAGGTGGAACTGGGGCCAACGTCCTGACTTTC.

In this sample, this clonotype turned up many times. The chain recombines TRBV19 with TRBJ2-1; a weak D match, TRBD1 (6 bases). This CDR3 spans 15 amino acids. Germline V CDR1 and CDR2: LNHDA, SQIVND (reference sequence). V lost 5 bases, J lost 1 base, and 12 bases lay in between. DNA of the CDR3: TGTGCCAGTAGTCTAACAGGGTTTTCCTACAATGAGCAGTTCTTC. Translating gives CASSLTGFSYNEQFF.

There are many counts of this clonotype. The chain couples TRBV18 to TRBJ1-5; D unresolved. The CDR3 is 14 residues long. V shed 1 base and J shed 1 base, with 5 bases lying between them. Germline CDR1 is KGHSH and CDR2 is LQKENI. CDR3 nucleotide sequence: TGTGCCAGCTCACCACAGGGAAGCAATCAGCCCCAGCATTTT. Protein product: CASSPQGSNQPQHF.